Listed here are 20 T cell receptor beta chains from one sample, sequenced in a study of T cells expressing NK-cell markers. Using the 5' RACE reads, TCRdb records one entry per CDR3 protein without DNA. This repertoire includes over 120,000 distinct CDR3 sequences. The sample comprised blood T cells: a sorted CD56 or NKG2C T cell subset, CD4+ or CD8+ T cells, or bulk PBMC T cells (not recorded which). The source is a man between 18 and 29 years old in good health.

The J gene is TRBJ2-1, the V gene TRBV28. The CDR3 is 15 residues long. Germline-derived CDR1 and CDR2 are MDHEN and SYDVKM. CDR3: CASSPYRDSYNEQFF.

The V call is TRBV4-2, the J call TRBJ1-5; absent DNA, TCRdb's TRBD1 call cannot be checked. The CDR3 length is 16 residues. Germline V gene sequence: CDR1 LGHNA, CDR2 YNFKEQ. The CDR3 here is CASSQDRTGFGQPQHF.

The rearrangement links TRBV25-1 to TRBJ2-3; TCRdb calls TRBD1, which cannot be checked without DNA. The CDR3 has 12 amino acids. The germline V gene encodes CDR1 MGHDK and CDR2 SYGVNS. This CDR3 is CASSWASDTQYF.

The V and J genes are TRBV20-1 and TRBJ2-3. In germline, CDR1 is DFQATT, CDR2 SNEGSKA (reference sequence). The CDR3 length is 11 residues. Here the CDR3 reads CSASAADTQYF.

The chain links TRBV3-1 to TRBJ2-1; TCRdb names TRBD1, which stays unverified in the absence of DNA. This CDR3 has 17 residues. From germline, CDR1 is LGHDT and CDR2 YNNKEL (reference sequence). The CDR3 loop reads CASSQVSLADAYNEQFF.

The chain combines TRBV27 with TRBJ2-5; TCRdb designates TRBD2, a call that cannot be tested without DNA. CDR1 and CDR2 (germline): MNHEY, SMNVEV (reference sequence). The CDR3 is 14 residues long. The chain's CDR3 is CASSLLGPKKTQYF.

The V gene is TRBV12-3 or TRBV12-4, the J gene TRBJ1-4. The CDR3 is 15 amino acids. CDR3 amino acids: CASTSGVVTNEKLFF.

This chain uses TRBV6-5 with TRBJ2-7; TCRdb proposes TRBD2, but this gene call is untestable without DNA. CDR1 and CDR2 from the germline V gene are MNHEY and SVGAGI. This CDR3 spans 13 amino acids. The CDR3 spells CASSYGGFYEQYF.

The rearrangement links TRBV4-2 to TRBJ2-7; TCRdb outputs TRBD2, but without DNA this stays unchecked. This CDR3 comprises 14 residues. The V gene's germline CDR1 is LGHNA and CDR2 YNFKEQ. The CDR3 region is CASSQGGLGYEQYF.

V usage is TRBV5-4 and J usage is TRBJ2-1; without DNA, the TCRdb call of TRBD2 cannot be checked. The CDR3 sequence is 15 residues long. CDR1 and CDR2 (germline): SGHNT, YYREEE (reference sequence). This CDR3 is CASSYPSGTRNEQFF.

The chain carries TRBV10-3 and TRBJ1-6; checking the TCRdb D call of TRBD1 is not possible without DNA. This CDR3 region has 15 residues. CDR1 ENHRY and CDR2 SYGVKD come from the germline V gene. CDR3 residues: CAISERDRGNSPLHF.

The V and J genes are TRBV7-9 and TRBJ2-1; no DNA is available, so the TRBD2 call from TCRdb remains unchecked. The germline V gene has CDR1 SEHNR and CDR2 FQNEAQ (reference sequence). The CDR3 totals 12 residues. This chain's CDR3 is CASGTAYNEQFF.

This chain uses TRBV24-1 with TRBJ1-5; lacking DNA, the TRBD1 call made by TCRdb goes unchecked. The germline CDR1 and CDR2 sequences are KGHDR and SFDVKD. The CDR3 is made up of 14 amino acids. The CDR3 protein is CATSDRGSWQPQHF.

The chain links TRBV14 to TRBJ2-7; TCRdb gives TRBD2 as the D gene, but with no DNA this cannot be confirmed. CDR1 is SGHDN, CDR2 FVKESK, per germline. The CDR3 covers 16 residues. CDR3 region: CASSQIGGTAGDEQYF.

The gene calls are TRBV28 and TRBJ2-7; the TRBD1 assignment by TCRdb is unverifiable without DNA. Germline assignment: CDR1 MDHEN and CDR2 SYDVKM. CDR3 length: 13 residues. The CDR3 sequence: CASGQGRGTEQYF.

CDR3 sequence reads: CSETGAGATEAFF. The chain is built from TRBV29-1 and TRBJ1-1; there is no DNA to check the TCRdb D call of TRBD1. The V gene's germline CDR1 is SQVTM and CDR2 ANQGSEA. This CDR3 has 13 amino acids.

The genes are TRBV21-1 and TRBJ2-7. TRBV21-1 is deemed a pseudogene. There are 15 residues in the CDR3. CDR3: CASSKALGWLYEQYF.

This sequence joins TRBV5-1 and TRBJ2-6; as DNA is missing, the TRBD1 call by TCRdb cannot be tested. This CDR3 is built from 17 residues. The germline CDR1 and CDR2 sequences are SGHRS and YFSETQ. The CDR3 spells CASSQSGQQTGANVLTF.

The CDR3 sequence is CASSQDPGQGSSYEQYF. The V gene is TRBV14, the J gene TRBJ2-7; the TCRdb D gene call, TRBD1, has no DNA to confirm it. Per germline, CDR1 SGHDN and CDR2 FVKESK. CDR3 length: 17 residues.

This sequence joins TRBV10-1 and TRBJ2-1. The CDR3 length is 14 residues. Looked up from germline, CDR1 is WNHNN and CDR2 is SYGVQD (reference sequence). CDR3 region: CASSVSSTYNEQFF.